Presented here are 3 T cell receptor beta chains from one specimen sequenced in a study of T cell repertoires in cytomegalovirus infection. The antigens these receptors bind are not known. One entry per CDR3 protein results from TCRdb running MiXCR on the reads. The data contain roughly 310,000 distinct CDR3 sequences, just under 30% of them singletons. The sample here was cultured PBMCs, taken from culture after CMV antigen stimulation. These receptors all come from a human donor in good health (CMV status not recorded). Some clones in this sample may be carry-over from other donors' samples.

This clonotype was observed at least ten times. The V gene is TRBV7-3, the J gene TRBJ2-1; 7 bases are a match to TRBD2. Looked up from germline, CDR1 is SGHTA and CDR2 is FQGTGA. This CDR3 region has 14 residues. V shed 3 bases, J shed 5 bases, and the junction held 4 bases outside the gene matches. CDR3 in DNA: TGTGCCAGCAGCTTGGCGGGAGCTGACAATGAGCAGTTCTTC. This encodes CASSLAGADNEQFF.

V is TRBV6-1 and J is TRBJ2-6, with D perhaps matching TRBD2 (5 bases). The V end lost 5 bases, the J end lost 0 bases, and 20 bases lay between the germline ends. CDR3 length: 19 amino acids. The germline V gene has CDR1 MNHNS and CDR2 SASEGT. CDR3 coding DNA: TGTGCCAGCAGTTCCTGGACTTTTACAACTGACTCTGGGGCCAACGTCCTGACTTTC. Encoded protein: CASSSWTFTTDSGANVLTF.

This clonotype was picked up many times. The chain combines TRBV19 with TRBJ1-4; D gene uncertain. The CDR3 consists of 15 residues. The ends were cut back, 3 bases at V and 0 bases at J, with 8 bases in the middle. Per germline, CDR1 LNHDA and CDR2 SQIVND (reference sequence). The CDR3, as DNA: TGTGCCAGTAGTATCGACACAGCAACTAATGAAAAACTGTTTTTT. This sequence encodes CASSIDTATNEKLFF.